The rows below give T cell receptor beta chains drawn from one sample of a study of CD8+ T cells in alopecia areata. The protocol was immunoSEQ multiplex PCR, while the TCRdb copy is restricted to in-frame clones and leaves out a portion. The table has 270,000 or so clones, roughly 50% seen once; the top ten hold approximately 1.8%. The specimen was CD4+ T cells sorted from blood, collected at week 24, from a patient treated with tofacitinib. These TCRs come from a human donor with alopecia areata. The CDR3 runs from the conserved cysteine through the conserved F or W. The D gene is left open where the match is weak. Only some rows state a clone size, as once, few, many or a class for expanded clones.

v_gene	abundance	j_gene	d_gene	CDR3nt	CDR3aa
TRBV5-1	-	TRBJ1-5	TRBD1	TGCGCCAGCAGCCCCGAGCCCCACAGGGGTAATCAGCCCCAGCATTTT	CASSPEPHRGNQPQHF
TRBV23-1	-	TRBJ1-2	-	TGCGCCAGCAGTCAAAGAGAGGGGGTTACTTTTCACTATGGCTACACCTTC	CASSQREGVTFHYGYTF
TRBV5-1	-	TRBJ2-3	-	TGCGCCAGCAGCTTCGGCCGGAGGGCACCAGATACGCAGTATTTT	CASSFGRRAPDTQYF
TRBV2	-	TRBJ2-5	-	TGTGCCAGCACACCCGGGCGGACTGAAGAGACCCAGTACTTC	CASTPGRTEETQYF
TRBV9	-	TRBJ1-4	-	TGTGCCAGCAGCGTAGCCCGGGGGGATGAAAAACTGTTTTTT	CASSVARGDEKLFF
TRBV28	-	TRBJ1-2	-	TGTGCCAGCAGTTTTACCACTGGGACGGCCGGCACCTTC	CASSFTTGTAGTF
TRBV5-6	-	TRBJ2-5	TRBD1	TGTGCCAGCAGCCCTACCTACAGGGGTCAAGAGACCCAGTACTTC	CASSPTYRGQETQYF
TRBV29-1	few	TRBJ2-5	-	TGCAGCGTTGGAACAGGGTTGGTCCAAGAGACCCAGTACTTC	CSVGTGLVQETQYF
TRBV29-1	-	TRBJ2-2	-	TGCAGCGCGGGACTTCCCGGAACCGGGGAGCTGTTTTTT	CSAGLPGTGELFF
TRBV30	-	TRBJ1-5	-	TGTGCCTCTGACAGTTTTTATAGCAATCAGCCCCAGCATTTT	CASDSFYSNQPQHF
TRBV7-2	-	TRBJ1-2	-	TGTGCCAGCAGCTTAGGACCCGCGGGCCCCGCAGCTAACTATGGCTACACCTTC	CASSLGPAGPAANYGYTF
TRBV30	-	TRBJ1-5	-	TGTGCCTGGAGTTACGGATTGTTCGGGGGCCTCAGCAATCAGCCCCAGCATTTT	CAWSYGLFGGLSNQPQHF
TRBV30	-	TRBJ1-5	-	TGTGCCTGGGGGACGGACAATCAGCCCCAGCATTTT	CAWGTDNQPQHF
TRBV2	-	TRBJ1-2	-	TGTGCCAGCAGTGCCCGGGAGTATGGCTACACCTTC	CASSAREYGYTF
TRBV4-1	-	TRBJ2-7	-	TGCGCCAGCAGCCGGGCCGGGGGACACCCCTACGAGCAGTACTTC	CASSRAGGHPYEQYF
TRBV29-1	-	TRBJ2-1	TRBD2	TGCAGCGTTGAAGGGGGTCTAGCGGGGGTTCGGTTCTTC	CSVEGGLAGVRFF
TRBV29-1	-	TRBJ2-5	-	TGCAGCGTTGGGCCTAACCAAGAGACCCAGTACTTC	CSVGPNQETQYF
TRBV2	-	TRBJ1-2	-	TGTGCCAGCGCTCCCGTAATCATTAATGGCTACACCTTC	CASAPVIINGYTF
TRBV29-1	few	TRBJ2-3	TRBD2	TGCAGCGTTGCTCGGACTAGTAGCACAGATACGCAGTATTTT	CSVARTSSTDTQYF
TRBV7-4	few	TRBJ2-5	TRBD1	TGTGCCAGCAGCTCTAGCCTCCCGGACAGGGGTGGAAAGACCCAGTACTTC	CASSSSLPDRGGKTQYF
TRBV29-1	few	TRBJ1-3	TRBD1	TGCAGCGTTTTCAAGGACAGGGGTGGAAACACCATATATTTT	CSVFKDRGGNTIYF
TRBV5-1	few	TRBJ1-1	-	TGCGCCAGCAGCCTTGACAGGACTGAAGCTTTCTTT	CASSLDRTEAFF
TRBV7-7	-	TRBJ2-5	TRBD2	TGTGCTAGCAGCCACACCAAAGCGGGGGGGCTGGAGACCCAGTACTTC	CASSHTKAGGLETQYF
TRBV4-2	-	TRBJ1-5	-	TGTGCCAGCAGCCCTGGGAGGGGATATCAGCCCCAGCATTTT	CASSPGRGYQPQHF
TRBV29-1	-	TRBJ1-2	TRBD1	TGCAGCGTTGACCCACAGGGGCTTGGCAATGGCTACACCTTC	CSVDPQGLGNGYTF
TRBV7-9	-	TRBJ2-1	-	TGTGCCAGCAGTGATGACAGACATGAGCAGTTCTTC	CASSDDRHEQFF
TRBV18	once	TRBJ2-3	-	TGTGCCAGCTCACCACCGGGGGCTCAAGGCACAGATACGCAGTATTTT	CASSPPGAQGTDTQYF
TRBV30	once	TRBJ2-2	-	TGTGCCTGGGGCTCGAACACCGGGGAGCTGTTTTTT	CAWGSNTGELFF
TRBV5-1	-	TRBJ2-7	-	TGCGCCAGCAGCATTACAGGGAACTCCTACGAGCAGTACTTC	CASSITGNSYEQYF
TRBV28	-	TRBJ2-2	TRBD1	TGTGCCAGCAGTCGACAGGGCGCCGAGGTCGGGGAGCTGTTTTTT	CASSRQGAEVGELFF
TRBV4-1	once	TRBJ1-1	-	TGCGCCAGCAGCCAAGACAGGGTTCGGGCTTTCTTT	CASSQDRVRAFF
TRBV9	once	TRBJ2-7	TRBD1	TGTGCCAGCAGTCCAACAGGGGGCCGGACCTACGAGCAGTACTTC	CASSPTGGRTYEQYF
TRBV6-5	-	TRBJ1-1	-	TGTGCCAGCAGTTACTCGTCAGGGGTGTTCACTGAAGCTTTCTTT	CASSYSSGVFTEAFF
TRBV14	-	TRBJ2-6	TRBD1	TGTGCCAGCAGCCAACCAGGGGGACCCTCTGGGGCCAACGTCCTGACTTTC	CASSQPGGPSGANVLTF
TRBV20-1	-	TRBJ2-7	-	TGCAGTGCTAGGGGGGACTACGAGCAGTACTTC	CSARGDYEQYF
TRBV6-5	-	TRBJ1-2	-	TGTGCCACAACCCGCGGACGGATCTATGGCTACACCTTC	CATTRGRIYGYTF
TRBV9	-	TRBJ2-1	TRBD2	TGTGCCAGCAGCGTAGCGCCAGCGGGGTTGGAGCAGTTCTTC	CASSVAPAGLEQFF
TRBV29-1	few	TRBJ2-3	TRBD2	TGCAGCGTTGAAGATCTGAGCGGGGGGTACACAGATACGCAGTATTTT	CSVEDLSGGYTDTQYF